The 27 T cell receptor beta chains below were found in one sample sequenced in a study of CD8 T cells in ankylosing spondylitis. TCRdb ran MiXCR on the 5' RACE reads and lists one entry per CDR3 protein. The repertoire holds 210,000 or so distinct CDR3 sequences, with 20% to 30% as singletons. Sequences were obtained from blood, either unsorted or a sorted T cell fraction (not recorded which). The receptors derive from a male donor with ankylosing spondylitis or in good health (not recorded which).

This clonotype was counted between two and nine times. The CDR3 here is CSARLALEQYF. CDR3 bases: TGCAGTGCCCGACTAGCGCTCGAGCAGTACTTC. The gene calls are TRBV20-1 and TRBJ2-7, with 8 bases that match TRBD2. Losses at the gene ends were 6 bases for V and 6 bases for J; bases not matched to a gene: 4. The V gene's germline CDR1 is DFQATT and CDR2 SNEGSKA (reference sequence). The CDR3 contains 11 residues.

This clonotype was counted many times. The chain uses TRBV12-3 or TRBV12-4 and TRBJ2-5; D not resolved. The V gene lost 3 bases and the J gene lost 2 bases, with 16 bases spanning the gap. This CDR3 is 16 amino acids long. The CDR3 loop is CASSLSSTGPQETQYF. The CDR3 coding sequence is TGTGCCAGCAGTTTGAGTAGCACTGGCCCACAAGAGACCCAGTACTTC.

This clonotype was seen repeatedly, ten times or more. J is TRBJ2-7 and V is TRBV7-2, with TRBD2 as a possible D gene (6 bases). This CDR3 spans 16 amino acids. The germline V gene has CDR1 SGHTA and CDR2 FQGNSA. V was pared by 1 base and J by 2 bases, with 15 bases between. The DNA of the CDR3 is TGTGCCAGCAGCTTAGGTGGGACTCTTTCTGCCTACGAGCAGTACTTC. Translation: CASSLGGTLSAYEQYF.

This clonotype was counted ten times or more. CDR3 coding DNA: TGCAGTGCGAGCCGAGGATCTGGGACCCAGTACTTC. Translating gives CSASRGSGTQYF. V usage is TRBV20-1 and J usage is TRBJ2-5; D ambiguous. CDR3 size: 12 residues. With 6 bases removed from V and 7 bases from J, the gap between germline ends came to 15 bases. Germline V gene lookup returns CDR1 DFQATT and CDR2 SNEGSKA (reference sequence).

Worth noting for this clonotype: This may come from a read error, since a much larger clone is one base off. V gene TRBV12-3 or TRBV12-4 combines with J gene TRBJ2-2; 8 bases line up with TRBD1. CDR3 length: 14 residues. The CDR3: CTSSGQGHTGELFF. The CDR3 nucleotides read TGTACCAGCAGTGGACAGGGCCACACCGGGGAGCTGTTTTTT.

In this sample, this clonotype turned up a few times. CDR3 nucleotide sequence: TGCGCCAGCAGCCAGCCGGGTCTAGATGCTGGCTACACCTTC. Amino acids: CASSQPGLDAGYTF. The rearrangement links TRBV4-1 to TRBJ1-2; no reliable D call. The V end was cut by 3 bases, the J end by 7 bases, with 15 bases between. Per germline, CDR1 MGHRA and CDR2 YSYEKL. The CDR3 runs 14 residues.

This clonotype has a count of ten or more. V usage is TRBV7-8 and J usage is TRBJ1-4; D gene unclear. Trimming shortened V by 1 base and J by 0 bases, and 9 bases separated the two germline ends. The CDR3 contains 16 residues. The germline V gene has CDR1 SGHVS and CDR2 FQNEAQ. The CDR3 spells CASSLVRTSTNEKLFF. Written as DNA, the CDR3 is TGTGCCAGCAGCTTAGTGCGGACTTCAACTAATGAAAAACTGTTTTTT.

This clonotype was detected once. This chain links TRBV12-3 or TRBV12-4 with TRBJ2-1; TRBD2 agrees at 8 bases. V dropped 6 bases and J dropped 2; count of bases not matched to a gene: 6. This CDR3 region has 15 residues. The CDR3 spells CASRKGLEAYNEQFF. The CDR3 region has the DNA TGTGCCAGCAGGAAGGGACTAGAGGCCTACAATGAGCAGTTCTTC.

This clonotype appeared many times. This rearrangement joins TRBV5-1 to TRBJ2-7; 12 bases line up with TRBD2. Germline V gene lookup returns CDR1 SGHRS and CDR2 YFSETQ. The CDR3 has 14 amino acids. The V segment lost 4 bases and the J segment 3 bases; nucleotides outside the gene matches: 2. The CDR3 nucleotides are TGCGCCAGCAGCAAGACTAGCGGGAGCTACGAGCAGTACTTC. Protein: CASSKTSGSYEQYF.

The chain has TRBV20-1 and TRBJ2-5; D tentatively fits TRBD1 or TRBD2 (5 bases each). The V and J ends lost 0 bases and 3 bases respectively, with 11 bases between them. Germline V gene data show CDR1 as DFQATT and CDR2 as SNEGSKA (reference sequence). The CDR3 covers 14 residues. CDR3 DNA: TGCAGTGCTAGAGACCCCGGGGCAAAAGAGACCCAGTACTTC. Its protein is CSARDPGAKETQYF.

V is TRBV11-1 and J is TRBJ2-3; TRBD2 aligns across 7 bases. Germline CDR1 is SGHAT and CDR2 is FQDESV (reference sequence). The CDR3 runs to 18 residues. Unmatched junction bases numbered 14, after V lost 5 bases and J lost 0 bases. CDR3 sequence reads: CASSLGLAVITSTDTQYF. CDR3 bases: TGTGCCAGCAGCCTGGGGCTAGCGGTAATCACAAGCACAGATACGCAGTATTTT.

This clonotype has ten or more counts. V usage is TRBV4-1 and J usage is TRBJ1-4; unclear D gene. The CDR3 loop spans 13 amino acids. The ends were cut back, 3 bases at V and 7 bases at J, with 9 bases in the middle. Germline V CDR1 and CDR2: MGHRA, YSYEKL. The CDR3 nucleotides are TGCGCCAGCAGCCACACGTTAGGTGAAAAACTGTTTTTT. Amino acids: CASSHTLGEKLFF.

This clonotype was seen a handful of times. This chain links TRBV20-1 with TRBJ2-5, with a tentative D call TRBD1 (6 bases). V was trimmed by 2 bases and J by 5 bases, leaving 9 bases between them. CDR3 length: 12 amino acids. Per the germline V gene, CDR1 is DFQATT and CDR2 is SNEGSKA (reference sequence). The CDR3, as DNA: TGCAGTGCTAGACAGGGGATCGAGACCCAGTACTTC. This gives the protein CSARQGIETQYF.

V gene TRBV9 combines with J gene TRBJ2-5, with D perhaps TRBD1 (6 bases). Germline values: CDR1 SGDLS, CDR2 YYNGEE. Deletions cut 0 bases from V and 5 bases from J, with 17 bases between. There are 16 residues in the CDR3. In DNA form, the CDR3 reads TGTGCCAGCAGCGTAGATGGGGGCTCGGAGTTGGAGACCCAGTACTTC. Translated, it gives CASSVDGGSELETQYF.

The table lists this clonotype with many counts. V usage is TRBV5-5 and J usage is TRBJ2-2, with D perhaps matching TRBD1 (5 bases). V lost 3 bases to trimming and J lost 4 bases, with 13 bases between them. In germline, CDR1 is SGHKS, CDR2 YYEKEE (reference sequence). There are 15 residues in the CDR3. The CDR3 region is CASSSTALGTGELFF. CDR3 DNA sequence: TGTGCCAGCAGCTCGACAGCCCTCGGCACCGGGGAGCTGTTTTTT.

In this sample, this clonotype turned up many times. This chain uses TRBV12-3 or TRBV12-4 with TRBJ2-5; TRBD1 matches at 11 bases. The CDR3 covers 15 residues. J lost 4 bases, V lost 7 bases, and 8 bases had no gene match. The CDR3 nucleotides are TGTGCCAGCACTGCCGGGACAGGGGGAGGAGAGACCCAGTACTTC. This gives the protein CASTAGTGGGETQYF.

The CDR3 bases are TGCAGCGTACTAGCGGGAGGTACCAGTCGTGAGCAGTTCTTC. Its translation is CSVLAGGTSREQFF. The chain employs TRBV29-1 and TRBJ2-1, with 12 bases that match TRBD2. The V segment lost 6 bases and the J segment 9 bases; nucleotides outside the gene matches: 9. Germline CDR1 and CDR2: SQVTM and ANQGSEA. The CDR3 sequence is 14 residues long.

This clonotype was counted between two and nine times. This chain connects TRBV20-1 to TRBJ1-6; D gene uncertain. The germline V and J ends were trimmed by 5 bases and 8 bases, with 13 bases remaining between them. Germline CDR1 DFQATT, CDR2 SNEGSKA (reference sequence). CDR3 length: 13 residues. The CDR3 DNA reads TGCAGTGCTCGTCTACGAGGTGATTCACCCCTCCACTTT. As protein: CSARLRGDSPLHF.

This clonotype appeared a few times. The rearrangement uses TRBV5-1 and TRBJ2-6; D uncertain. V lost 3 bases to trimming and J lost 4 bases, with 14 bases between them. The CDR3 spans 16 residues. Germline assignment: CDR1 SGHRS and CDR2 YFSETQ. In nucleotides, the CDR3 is TGCGCCAGCAGCTCGTCCCCGACGTCAGGGGCCAACGTCCTGACTTTC. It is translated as CASSSSPTSGANVLTF.

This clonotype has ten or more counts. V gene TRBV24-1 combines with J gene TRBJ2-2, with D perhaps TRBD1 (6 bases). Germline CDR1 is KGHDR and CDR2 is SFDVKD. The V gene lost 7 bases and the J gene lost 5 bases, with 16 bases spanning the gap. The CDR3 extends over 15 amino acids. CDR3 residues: CATSDRRRRTGELFF. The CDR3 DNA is TGTGCCACCAGCGACAGGCGGCGGCGGACCGGGGAGCTGTTTTTT.

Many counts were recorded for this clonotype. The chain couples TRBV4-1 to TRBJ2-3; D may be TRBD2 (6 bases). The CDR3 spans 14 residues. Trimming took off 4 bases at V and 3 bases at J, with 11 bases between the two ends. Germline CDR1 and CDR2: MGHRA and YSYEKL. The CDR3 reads CASSRPGETDTQYF. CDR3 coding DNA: TGCGCCAGCAGCCGCCCGGGAGAGACAGATACGCAGTATTTT.

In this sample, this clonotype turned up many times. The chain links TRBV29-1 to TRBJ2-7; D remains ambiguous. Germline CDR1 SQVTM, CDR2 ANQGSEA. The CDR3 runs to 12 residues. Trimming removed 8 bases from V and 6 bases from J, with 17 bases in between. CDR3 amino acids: CSSSGAKGEQYF. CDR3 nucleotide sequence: TGCAGCTCTAGTGGCGCCAAGGGCGAGCAGTACTTC.

CDR3 region: CASSPQGFADTQYF. The CDR3 DNA is TGTGCCAGCAGCCCACAGGGTTTCGCAGATACGCAGTATTTT. The chain carries TRBV12-3 or TRBV12-4 and TRBJ2-3; a possible D gene is TRBD1 (6 bases). This CDR3 has 14 residues. Trimming took off 6 bases at V and 4 bases at J, with 14 bases between the two ends.

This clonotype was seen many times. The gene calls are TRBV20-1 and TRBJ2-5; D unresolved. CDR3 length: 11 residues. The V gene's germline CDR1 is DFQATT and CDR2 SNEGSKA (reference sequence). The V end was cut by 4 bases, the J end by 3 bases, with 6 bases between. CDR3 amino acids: CSAMSKETQYF. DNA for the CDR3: TGCAGTGCTATGAGTAAAGAGACCCAGTACTTC.

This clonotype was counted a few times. The CDR3, as DNA: TGTGCCAGCAGCCCCTTTCGTGCCGGGGAGCTGTTTTTT. This codes for CASSPFRAGELFF. This chain connects TRBV7-2 to TRBJ2-2; D gene uncertain. The CDR3 contains 13 residues. Trimming removed 5 bases at V and 6 bases at J, with 10 bases between. Germline CDR1 reads SGHTA; CDR2 reads FQGNSA.

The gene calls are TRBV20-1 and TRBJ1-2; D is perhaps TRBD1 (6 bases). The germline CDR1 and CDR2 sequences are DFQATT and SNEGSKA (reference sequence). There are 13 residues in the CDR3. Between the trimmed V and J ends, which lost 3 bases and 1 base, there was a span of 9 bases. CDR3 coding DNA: TGCAGTGCTAGGGACAGAGTTAACTATGGCTACACCTTC. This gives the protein CSARDRVNYGYTF.

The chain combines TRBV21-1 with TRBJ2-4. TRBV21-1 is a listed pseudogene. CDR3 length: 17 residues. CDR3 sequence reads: CASSRRLAVRAKNIQYF. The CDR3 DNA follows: TGTGCCAGCAGCAGGAGATTGGCCGTTCGGGCCAAAAACATTCAGTACTTC.